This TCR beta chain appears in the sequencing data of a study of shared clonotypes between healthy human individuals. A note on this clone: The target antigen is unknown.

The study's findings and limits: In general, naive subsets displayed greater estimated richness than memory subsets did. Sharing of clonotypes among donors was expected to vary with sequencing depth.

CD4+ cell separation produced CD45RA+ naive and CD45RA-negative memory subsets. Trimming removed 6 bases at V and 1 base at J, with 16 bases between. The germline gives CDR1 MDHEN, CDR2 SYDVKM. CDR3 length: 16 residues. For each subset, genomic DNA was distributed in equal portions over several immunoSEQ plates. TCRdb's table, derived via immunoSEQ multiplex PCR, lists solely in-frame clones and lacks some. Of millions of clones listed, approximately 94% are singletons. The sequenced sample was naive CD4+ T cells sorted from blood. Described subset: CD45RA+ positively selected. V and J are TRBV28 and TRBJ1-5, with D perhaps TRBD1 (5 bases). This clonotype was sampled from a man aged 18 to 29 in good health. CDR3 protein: CASSPPGAGSNQPQHF. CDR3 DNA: TGTGCCAGCAGCCCCCCCGGGGCAGGCAGCAATCAGCCCCAGCATTTT.